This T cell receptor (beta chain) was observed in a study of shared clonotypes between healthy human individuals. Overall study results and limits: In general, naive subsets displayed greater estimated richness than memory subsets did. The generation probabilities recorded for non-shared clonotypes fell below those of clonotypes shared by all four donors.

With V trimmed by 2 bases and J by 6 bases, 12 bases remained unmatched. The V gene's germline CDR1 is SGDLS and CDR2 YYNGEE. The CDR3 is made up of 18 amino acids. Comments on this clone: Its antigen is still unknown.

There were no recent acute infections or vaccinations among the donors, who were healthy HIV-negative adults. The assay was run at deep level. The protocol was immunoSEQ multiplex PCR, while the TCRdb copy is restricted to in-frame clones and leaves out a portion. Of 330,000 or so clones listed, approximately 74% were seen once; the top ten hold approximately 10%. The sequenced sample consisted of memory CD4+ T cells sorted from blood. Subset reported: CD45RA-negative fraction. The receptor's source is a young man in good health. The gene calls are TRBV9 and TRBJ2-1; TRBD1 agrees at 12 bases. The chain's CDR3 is CASSVRLTGTGGFNEQFF. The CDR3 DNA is TGTGCCAGCAGCGTCAGACTCACCGGGACAGGGGGCTTCAATGAGCAGTTCTTC. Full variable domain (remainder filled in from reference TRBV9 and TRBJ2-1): DSGVTQTPKHLITATGQRVTLRCSPRSGDLSVYWYQQSLDQGLQFLIQYYNGEERAKGNILERFSAQQFPDLHSELNLSSLELGDSALYFCASSVRLTGTGGFNEQFFGPGTRLTVL.